The rows below give T cell receptor beta chains drawn from one sample of a study of T cell changes during pregnancy in multiple sclerosis. Assay used: immunoSEQ multiplex PCR; TCRdb lists only in-frame clones, some missing. This table holds some 93,000 clones, approximately 92% found once. Sequencing used peripheral blood, obtained after pregnancy. The receptor set was obtained from a female donor with multiple sclerosis, enrolled in a pregnancy study. The CDR3 runs from the conserved cysteine through the conserved F or W. D genes are given only for firm matches. A clone size is listed for some rows: how often the clone was seen (once, few, many), or a class if it is expanded.

j_call v_call d_call cdr3_length clone_size cdr3_aa cdr3_nt
TRBJ2-2 TRBV27 NA 16 NA CASSPKQEPYTGELFF TGTGCCAGCAGTCCTAAACAGGAGCCGTACACCGGGGAGCTGTTTTTT
TRBJ1-2 TRBV6-4 TRBD1 14 NA CASSQLGQGYGYTF TGTGCCAGCAGCCAACTTGGACAGGGGTATGGCTACACCTTC
TRBJ2-7 TRBV9 TRBD2 15 once CASSEGLAGLYEQYF TGTGCCAGCAGCGAGGGACTAGCGGGTCTCTACGAGCAGTACTTC
TRBJ2-7 TRBV2 TRBD1 13 NA CASSGTGIYEQYF TGTGCCAGCAGTGGGACAGGGATTTACGAGCAGTACTTC
TRBJ1-5 TRBV15 NA 14 NA CATSRDPENQPQHF TGTGCCACCAGCAGAGACCCCGAGAATCAGCCCCAGCATTTT
TRBJ1-4 TRBV7-9 TRBD1 15 NA CASSSRQGTNEKLFF TGTGCCAGCAGCAGCAGACAGGGAACTAATGAAAAACTGTTTTTT
TRBJ2-1 TRBV29-1 NA 16 NA CSATAGQGRYYNEQFF TGCAGCGCCACAGCGGGGCAGGGGCGATACTACAATGAGCAGTTCTTC
TRBJ2-7 TRBV7-2 NA 14 NA CASSPVLDIGQTSF TGTGCCAGCAGCCCGGTGCTAGATATAGGACAGACGTCCTTC
TRBJ1-2 TRBV6-1 TRBD1 15 NA CASSDAGQLYYGYTF TGTGCCAGCTCGGACGCGGGACAGCTGTACTATGGCTACACCTTC
TRBJ2-2 TRBV14 NA 17 NA CASSQERWEYYTGELFF TGTGCCAGCAGCCAAGAACGGTGGGAGTACTACACCGGGGAGCTGTTTTTT
TRBJ2-3 TRBV19 TRBD2 15 NA CASSIGGGRADTQYF TGTGCCAGTAGTATAGGGGGCGGGAGGGCAGATACGCAGTATTTT
TRBJ2-1 TRBV18 NA 15 NA CASSQDTEIYNEQFF TGTGCCAGCTCACAGGACACCGAAATTTACAATGAGCAGTTCTTC
TRBJ2-1 TRBV27 TRBD2 20 once CASSSPGLAGVSSSYNEQFF TGTGCCAGCAGTTCGCCGGGACTAGCGGGAGTATCAAGCTCCTACAATGAGCAGTTCTTC
TRBJ1-1 TRBV10-3 TRBD1 14 NA CAITDRDRNTEAFF TGTGCCATCACCGATAGGGACAGGAACACTGAAGCTTTCTTT
TRBJ2-7 TRBV5-1 TRBD1 14 NA CASSQGDSLIEQYF TGCGCCAGCAGCCAAGGGGACAGCTTGATCGAGCAGTACTTC
TRBJ2-3 TRBV2 TRBD2 15 NA CASRWTSGGTDTQYF TGTGCCAGCAGGTGGACTAGCGGGGGGACAGATACGCAGTATTTT
TRBJ2-2 TRBV25-1 TRBD1 14 NA CASDPLGQGGELFF TGTGCCAGCGATCCCTTGGGACAGGGCGGGGAGCTGTTTTTT
TRBJ2-5 TRBV4-3 NA 14 NA CASSPGLALKTQYF TGCGCCAGCAGCCCTGGCCTAGCTTTGAAGACCCAGTACTTC
TRBJ2-2 TRBV6-5 NA 14 NA CASRGREDTGELFF TGTGCCAGCAGAGGCAGGGAGGACACCGGGGAGCTGTTTTTT
TRBJ1-5 TRBV5-8 TRBD1 15 NA CASSRGQGGWQPQHF TGTGCCAGCAGCCGGGGACAGGGGGGTTGGCAGCCCCAGCATTTT
TRBJ2-7 TRBV7-9 NA 12 once CASSQQGYEQYF TGTGCCAGCAGCCAGCAGGGCTACGAGCAGTACTTC
TRBJ2-7 TRBV7-9 TRBD2 13 NA CASRTGGSYEQYF TGTGCCAGCAGGACCGGGGGGTCCTACGAGCAGTACTTC
TRBJ2-7 TRBV7-6 NA 12 NA CASSLLGAFLYF TGTGCCAGCAGCTTACTCGGTGCCTTTTTGTACTTC
TRBJ2-1 TRBV13 NA 16 NA CASSLAGLSSYNEQFF TGTGCCAGCAGCTTAGCAGGACTTAGCTCCTACAATGAGCAGTTCTTC
TRBJ1-6 TRBV27 TRBD1 14 NA CASSFRGRNSPLHF TGTGCCAGCAGTTTCAGGGGGCGGAATTCACCCCTCCACTTT
TRBJ1-1 TRBV5-1 TRBD1 14 NA CASSQDRGRTEAFF TGCGCCAGCAGCCAGGACAGGGGGCGGACAGAAGCTTTCTTT
TRBJ1-1 TRBV6-1 NA 13 NA CASSPQEGTEAFF TGTGCCAGCAGTCCTCAGGAAGGCACTGAAGCTTTCTTT
TRBJ1-1 TRBV6-5 NA 14 NA CASLTARVRSEAFF TGTGCCAGCTTAACGGCCCGGGTCCGGTCTGAAGCTTTCTTT
TRBJ2-3 TRBV9 TRBD2 18 NA CASSVAASGGAGTDTQYF TGTGCCAGCAGCGTAGCGGCTAGCGGGGGGGCGGGCACAGATACGCAGTATTTT
TRBJ2-1 TRBV12-5 TRBD2 16 NA CASGLGLAGGYNEQFF TGTGCTAGTGGTTTGGGACTAGCGGGGGGTTACAATGAGCAGTTCTTC
TRBJ2-5 TRBV11-2 TRBD2 15 NA CASSNSGMGQETQYF TGTGCCAGCAGCAATAGCGGGATGGGCCAAGAGACCCAGTACTTC
TRBJ2-7 TRBV11-2 NA 13 NA CASSLGGTYEQYF TGTGCCAGCAGCTTGGGGGGAACCTACGAGCAGTACTTC
TRBJ2-7 TRBV10-1 NA 13 NA CASSAQGFYEQYF TGCGCCAGCAGCGCCCAGGGATTCTACGAGCAGTACTTC
TRBJ1-1 TRBV6-6 NA 12 NA CASSYLNTEAFF TGTGCCAGCAGTTACTTAAACACTGAAGCTTTCTTT
TRBJ1-5 TRBV25-1 NA 14 once CASSEVISNQPQHF TGTGCCAGCAGTGAAGTTATTAGCAATCAGCCCCAGCATTTT
TRBJ2-2 TRBV9 TRBD2 17 NA CASSVGLTSGGVRELFF TGTGCCAGCAGCGTAGGCCTGACTAGCGGGGGGGTCAGGGAGCTGTTTTTT